Here is one T cell receptor (beta chain) with its context. The antigen is not known. The data were obtained in a study of a mutant IDH1 vaccine in newly diagnosed glioma. Study overall: Earlier treatment was radiotherapy, temozolomide, or both, with most getting both. Study-wide findings and caveats: Most patients, approximately 93%, showed vaccine-induced immune responses.

Profiled with immunoSEQ multiplex PCR; TCRdb holds only in-frame clones, not every one. This table has 40,000 to 55,000 clones, roughly nine tenths appearing once. Sample time point: week 11, during vaccination. Doses consisted of 300 ug of mutant IDH1 20-mer peptide each, paired with topical imiquimod. The CDR3 is made up of 14 amino acids. V lost 7 bases and J lost 4, with 14 bases in between. The germline V gene has CDR1 MNHEY and CDR2 SMNVEV (reference sequence). The sequence was obtained from a man aged 50-60 years with glioma. The chain links TRBV27 to TRBJ2-1; perhaps TRBD2 as D (6 bases). The material sequenced was PBMCs, taken from a glioma patient whose treatment included an IDH1 peptide vaccine. The CDR3 reads CASNDGGRYNEQFF. CDR3 in DNA: TGTGCCAGCAATGACGGGGGTCGGTACAATGAGCAGTTCTTC.